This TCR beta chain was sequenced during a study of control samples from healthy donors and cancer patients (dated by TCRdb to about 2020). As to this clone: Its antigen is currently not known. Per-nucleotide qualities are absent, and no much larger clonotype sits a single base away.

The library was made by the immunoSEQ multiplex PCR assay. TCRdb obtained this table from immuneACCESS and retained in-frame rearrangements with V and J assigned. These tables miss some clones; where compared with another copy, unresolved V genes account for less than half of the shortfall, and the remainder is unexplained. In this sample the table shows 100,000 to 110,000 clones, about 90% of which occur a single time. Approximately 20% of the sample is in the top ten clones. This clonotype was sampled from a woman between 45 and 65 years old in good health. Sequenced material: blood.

The CDR3 sequence is CASSELQGARSPLHF. The DNA sequence reads TGTGCCAGCAGTGAACTACAGGGGGCACGCTCACCCCTCCACTTT. Recombination joined TRBV2 with TRBJ1-6; 9 nucleotides in the junction match TRBD1. The junction shows trimming of 2 bases on V and 10 bases on J, and the gene matches do not reach 6 bases of it. Via the germline V gene, CDR1 is SNHLY and CDR2 FYNNEI. The CDR3 numbers 15 residues from cysteine through phenylalanine. The kept DNA is CDR3 alone, 45 bases in frame from the first base.